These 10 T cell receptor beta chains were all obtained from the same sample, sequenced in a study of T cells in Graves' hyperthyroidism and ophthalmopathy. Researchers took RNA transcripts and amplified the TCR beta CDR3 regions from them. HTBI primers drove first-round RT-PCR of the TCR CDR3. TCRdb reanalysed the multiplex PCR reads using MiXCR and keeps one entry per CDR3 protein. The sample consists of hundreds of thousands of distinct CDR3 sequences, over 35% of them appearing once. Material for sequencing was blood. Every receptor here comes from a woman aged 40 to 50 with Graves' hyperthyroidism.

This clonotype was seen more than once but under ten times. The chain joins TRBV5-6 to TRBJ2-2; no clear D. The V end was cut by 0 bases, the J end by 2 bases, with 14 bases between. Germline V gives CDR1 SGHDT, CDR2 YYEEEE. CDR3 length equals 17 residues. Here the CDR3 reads CASSLVLDIANTGELFF. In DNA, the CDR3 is TGTGCCAGCAGCTTGGTTCTTGACATAGCTAACACCGGGGAGCTGTTTTTT.

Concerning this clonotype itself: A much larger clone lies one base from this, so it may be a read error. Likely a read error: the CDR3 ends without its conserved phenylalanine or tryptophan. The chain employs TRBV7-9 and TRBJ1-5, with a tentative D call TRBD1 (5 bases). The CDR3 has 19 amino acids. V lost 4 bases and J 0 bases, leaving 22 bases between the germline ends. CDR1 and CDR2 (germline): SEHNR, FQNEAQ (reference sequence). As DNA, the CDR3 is TGTGCCAGCAGCTCCACCTCGCCCGGGGGATACTATAGCAATCAGCCCCAGCATCTT. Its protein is CASSSTSPGGYYSNQPQHL.

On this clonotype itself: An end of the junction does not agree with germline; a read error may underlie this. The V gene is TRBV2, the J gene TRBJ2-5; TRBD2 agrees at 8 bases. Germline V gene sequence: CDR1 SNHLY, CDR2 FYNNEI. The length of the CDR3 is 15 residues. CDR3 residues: CASCFSGERADTQYF. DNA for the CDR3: TGTGCCAGCTGTTTTAGCGGGGAAAGGGCAGATACGCAGTATTTC.

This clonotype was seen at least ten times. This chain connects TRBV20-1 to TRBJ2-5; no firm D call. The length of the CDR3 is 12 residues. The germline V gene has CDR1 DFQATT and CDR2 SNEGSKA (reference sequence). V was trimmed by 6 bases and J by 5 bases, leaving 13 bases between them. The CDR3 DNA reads TGCAGTGCGGAGCCAGCAAGCGAGACCCAGTACTTC. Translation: CSAEPASETQYF.

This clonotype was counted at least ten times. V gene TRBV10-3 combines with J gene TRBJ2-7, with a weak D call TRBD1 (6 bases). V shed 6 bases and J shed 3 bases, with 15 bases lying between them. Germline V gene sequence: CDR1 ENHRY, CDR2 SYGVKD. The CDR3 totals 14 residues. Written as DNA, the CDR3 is TGTGCCATCAGAGTGACAGGAACCGACTACGAGCAGTACTTC. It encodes CAIRVTGTDYEQYF.

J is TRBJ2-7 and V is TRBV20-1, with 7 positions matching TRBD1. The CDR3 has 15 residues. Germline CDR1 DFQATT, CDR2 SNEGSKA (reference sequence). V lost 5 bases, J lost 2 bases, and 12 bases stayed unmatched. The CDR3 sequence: CSAQNPSDRAYEQYF. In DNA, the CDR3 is TGCAGTGCTCAGAATCCCTCAGACAGGGCCTACGAGCAGTACTTC.

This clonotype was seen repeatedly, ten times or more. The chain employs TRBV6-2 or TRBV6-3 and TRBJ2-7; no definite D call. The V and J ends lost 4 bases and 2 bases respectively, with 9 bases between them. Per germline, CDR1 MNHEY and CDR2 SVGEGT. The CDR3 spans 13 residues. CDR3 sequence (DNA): TGTGCCAGCAGTTCCCCTGGAGCCTACGAGCAGTACTTC. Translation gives CASSSPGAYEQYF.

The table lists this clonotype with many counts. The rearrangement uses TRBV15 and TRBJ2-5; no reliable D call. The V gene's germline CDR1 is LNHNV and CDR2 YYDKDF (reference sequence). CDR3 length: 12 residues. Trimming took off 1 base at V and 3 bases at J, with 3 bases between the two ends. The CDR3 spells CATSRVKETQYF. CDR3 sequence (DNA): TGTGCCACCAGCAGAGTGAAAGAGACCCAGTACTTC.

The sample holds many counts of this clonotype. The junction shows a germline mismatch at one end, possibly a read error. The CDR3 sequence: CASSGGGDQPQHF. CDR3 DNA sequence: TGTGCCAGCAGCGGGGGAGGTGATCAGCCCCAGCATTTT. The chain combines TRBV10-1 with TRBJ1-5; D is perhaps TRBD1 (5 bases). Germline V gene lookup returns CDR1 WNHNN and CDR2 SYGVQD (reference sequence). The CDR3 runs to 13 residues.

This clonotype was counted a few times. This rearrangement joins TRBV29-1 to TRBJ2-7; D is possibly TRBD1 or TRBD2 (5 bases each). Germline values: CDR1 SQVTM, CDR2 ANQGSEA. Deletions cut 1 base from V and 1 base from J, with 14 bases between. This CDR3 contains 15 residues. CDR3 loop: CSVEGRTRDSYEQYF. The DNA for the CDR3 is TGCAGCGTTGAAGGACGGACACGGGATTCCTACGAGCAGTACTTC.